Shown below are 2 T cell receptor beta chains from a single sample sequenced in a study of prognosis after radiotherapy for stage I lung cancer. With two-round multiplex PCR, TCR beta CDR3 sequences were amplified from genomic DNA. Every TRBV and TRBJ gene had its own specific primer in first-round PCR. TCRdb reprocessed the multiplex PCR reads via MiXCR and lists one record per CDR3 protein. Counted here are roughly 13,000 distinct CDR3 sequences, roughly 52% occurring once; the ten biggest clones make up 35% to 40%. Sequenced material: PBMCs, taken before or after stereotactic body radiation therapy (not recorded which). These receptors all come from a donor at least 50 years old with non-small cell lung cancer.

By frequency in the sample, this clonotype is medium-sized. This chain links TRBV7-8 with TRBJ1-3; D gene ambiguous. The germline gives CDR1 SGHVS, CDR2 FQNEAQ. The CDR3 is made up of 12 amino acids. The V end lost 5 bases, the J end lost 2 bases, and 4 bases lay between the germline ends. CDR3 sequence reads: CASSPAGNTIYF. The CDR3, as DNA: TGTGCCAGCAGCCCCGCTGGAAACACCATATATTTT.

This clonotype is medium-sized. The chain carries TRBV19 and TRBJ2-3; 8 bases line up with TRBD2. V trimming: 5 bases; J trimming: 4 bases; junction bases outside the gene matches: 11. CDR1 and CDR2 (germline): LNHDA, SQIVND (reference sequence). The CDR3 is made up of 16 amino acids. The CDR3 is CASSPGGGVGADTQYF. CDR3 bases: TGTGCCAGTAGTCCCGGGGGGGGCGTCGGTGCAGATACGCAGTATTTT.